These 32 T cell receptor beta chains originate from one sample sequenced in a study of blood T cell repertoires in COVID-19. Method: immunoSEQ multiplex PCR; TCRdb's copy keeps in-frame clones and lacks some. This table holds around 160,000 clones, around 84% found once. The specimen was peripheral blood. The receptors here all came from a woman older than 75 with acute or convalescent COVID-19.

The rearrangement uses TRBV5-1 and TRBJ2-7; TRBD2 matches 15 bases. Looked up from germline, CDR1 is SGHRS and CDR2 is YFSETQ. V was pared by 4 bases and J by 0 bases, with 2 bases of the junction left unmatched. This CDR3 has 16 residues. The CDR3 region is CASSGTSGRPSYEQYF. The CDR3 nucleotides read TGCGCCAGCAGCGGGACTAGCGGGAGGCCCTCCTACGAGCAGTACTTC. Looking up the rest from reference TRBV5-1 and TRBJ2-7 gives the full variable domain: KAGVTQTPRYLIKTRGQQVTLSCSPISGHRSVSWYQQTPGQGLQFLFEYFSETQRNKGNFPGRFSGRQFSNSRSEMNVSTLELGDSALYLCASSGTSGRPSYEQYFGPGTRLTVT.

The CDR3 region has the DNA TGTGCCAGCAGCTTGGGGCAGGGGGTGTATGCGGGAACTGAAGCTTTCTTT. Protein product: CASSLGQGVYAGTEAFF. The V and J genes are TRBV5-5 and TRBJ1-1; 7 nucleotides align to TRBD1. J was trimmed by 5 bases and V by 0 bases; bases with no gene match: 13. Germline V gene lookup returns CDR1 SGHKS and CDR2 YYEKEE (reference sequence). This CDR3 comprises 17 residues.

This rearrangement joins TRBV7-9 to TRBJ2-3, with TRBD1 matching over 9 bases. The junction had 18 bases not matched to a gene; V was cut back by 2 bases and J by 6 bases. The CDR3 length is 19 residues. The V gene's germline CDR1 is SEHNR and CDR2 FQNEAQ (reference sequence). CDR3 in amino acids: CASSLPFAGTGRYGDTQYF. DNA for the CDR3: TGTGCCAGCAGCTTACCCTTTGCGGGGACAGGGCGTTACGGTGATACGCAGTATTTT.

With regard to this clone: A junction boundary mismatches the germline segment, possibly from a read error. J is TRBJ1-1 and V is TRBV2; perhaps TRBD1 as D (5 bases). Germline V gene data show CDR1 as SNHLY and CDR2 as FYNNEI. This CDR3 has 16 residues. CDR3 residues: CASSDPDSKMNTKAFF. For the CDR3, the DNA is TGTGCCAGCAGTGATCCCGACAGCAAAATGAACACTAAAGCTTTCTTT.

This clone was seen only a few times. J is TRBJ1-2 and V is TRBV27; 7 bases agree with TRBD1. J was trimmed by 7 bases and V by 7 bases; bases with no gene match: 3. CDR1 is MNHEY and CDR2 is SMNVEV in the germline V gene (reference sequence). The CDR3 totals 11 residues. The CDR3 reads CASKGAFGYTF. CDR3 nucleotides: TGTGCCAGCAAGGGGGCATTTGGCTACACCTTC.

This chain connects TRBV6-5 to TRBJ1-1, with D hard to call. With 0 bases removed from V and 11 bases from J, the gap between germline ends came to 13 bases. The CDR3 runs 13 residues. Germline V gives CDR1 MNHEY, CDR2 SVGAGI. CDR3 loop: CASSYSSGISAFF. CDR3 in DNA: TGTGCCAGCAGTTACTCGTCGGGGATATCGGCTTTCTTT.

This chain's CDR3 is CASSLDRTGALPQHF. The CDR3 coding sequence is TGTGCCAGCAGCTTAGACCGGACAGGGGCCTTACCCCAGCATTTT. The chain uses TRBV7-2 and TRBJ1-5; 9 positions agree with TRBD1. This CDR3 region has 15 residues. The germline gives CDR1 SGHTA, CDR2 FQGNSA. V shed 1 base and J 10 bases; nucleotides not matched to a gene: 8.

The chain links TRBV7-2 to TRBJ2-1, with 9 bases that match TRBD2. The CDR3 is made up of 16 amino acids. The junction had 6 bases not matched to a gene; V was cut back by 1 base and J by 5 bases. Germline CDR1 reads SGHTA; CDR2 reads FQGNSA. CDR3 coding DNA: TGTGCCAGCAGCTTAGATAGGCTAGCGGGAAACAATGAGCAGTTCTTC. It yields the protein CASSLDRLAGNNEQFF.

Only a few counts were recorded for this clone. The chain links TRBV5-1 to TRBJ1-4; 9 nucleotides line up with TRBD1. The CDR3 extends over 14 amino acids. Germline V gene data show CDR1 as SGHRS and CDR2 as YFSETQ. The V gene end was trimmed by 7 bases and the J gene end by 6 bases; junction bases not matched to a gene: 7. The CDR3 loop is CASCTGGGDEKLFF. The DNA of the CDR3 is TGCGCCAGCTGTACAGGGGGCGGGGATGAAAAACTGTTTTTT.

The chain links TRBV2 to TRBJ2-1; weak D call: TRBD2 (5 bases). Trimming pared 4 bases from V and 7 bases from J, leaving 5 bases between. The CDR3 sequence is 11 residues long. Germline assignment: CDR1 SNHLY and CDR2 FYNNEI. The CDR3 spells CASSGENEQFF. In DNA form, the CDR3 reads TGTGCCAGCAGTGGGGAGAATGAGCAGTTCTTC.

The rearrangement joins TRBV28 to TRBJ1-4; D call uncertain. Trimming pared 1 base from V and 3 bases from J, leaving 6 bases between. This CDR3 is built from 14 residues. Germline values: CDR1 MDHEN, CDR2 SYDVKM. CDR3 coding DNA: TGTGCCAGCAGTTTATCGGGTGCTAATGAAAAACTGTTTTTT. It codes for CASSLSGANEKLFF.

Here the CDR3 reads CASSPFFSLGGNQPQHF. The CDR3 nucleotides read TGTGCCAGCAGCCCATTCTTCTCCCTGGGAGGCAATCAGCCCCAGCATTTT. V gene TRBV3-1 (or the pseudogene TRBV3-2) combines with J gene TRBJ1-5; D unresolved. Trimming cost V 4 bases and J 2 bases, with 18 bases left between them. Germline CDR1 is LGHDT and CDR2 is YNNKEL (reference sequence). This CDR3 contains 17 residues.

V and J are TRBV6-6 and TRBJ1-5, with no clear D. This CDR3 contains 14 residues. In germline, CDR1 is MNHNY, CDR2 SVGAGI (reference sequence). The V and J ends lost 6 bases and 1 base respectively, with 10 bases between them. The CDR3 protein is CASRDGVSNQPQHF. The CDR3 bases are TGTGCCAGCAGAGACGGGGTGAGCAATCAGCCCCAGCATTTT.

The V call is TRBV27, the J call TRBJ2-7; TRBD1 matches at 8 bases. V was clipped by 5 bases and J by 3 bases; unmatched bases: 3. CDR3 size: 13 residues. Per germline, CDR1 MNHEY and CDR2 SMNVEV (reference sequence). The CDR3 coding sequence is TGTGCCAGCAGTACACAGGGGGTCTACGAGCAGTACTTC. It yields the protein CASSTQGVYEQYF.

The J gene is TRBJ1-2, the V gene TRBV7-9, with 7 nucleotides matching TRBD1. Germline CDR1 is SEHNR and CDR2 is FQNEAQ (reference sequence). After removal of 5 bases from V and 4 bases from J, the junction contained 7 bases not matched to a gene. This CDR3 contains 14 residues. Written as DNA, the CDR3 is TGTGCCAGCAGCCCGGGGACAGCGGGCTATGGCTACACCTTC. It encodes CASSPGTAGYGYTF.

The rearrangement joins TRBV4-3 to TRBJ2-1; the D gene is possibly TRBD2 (6 bases). V was cut by 0 bases and J by 9 bases, with 12 bases left in between. This CDR3 contains 14 residues. CDR1 and CDR2 (germline): LGHNA, YSLEER. CDR3 in DNA: TGCGCCAGCAGCCAAGAACCTAGCGAAGGTGAGCAGTTCTTC. It translates to CASSQEPSEGEQFF.

This clone appeared once. V and J are TRBV6-4 and TRBJ2-2, with no clear D. The V gene's germline CDR1 is MRHNA and CDR2 SNTAGT. CDR3 length: 14 amino acids. V shed 3 bases and J shed 5 bases, with 10 bases lying between them. The CDR3, as DNA: TGTGCCAGCAGTGAGGTAGCAAGTACCGGGGAGCTGTTTTTT. Translating gives CASSEVASTGELFF.

The genes are TRBV7-2 and TRBJ1-5, with D possibly being TRBD1 (5 bases). The germline V and J ends were trimmed by 1 base and 4 bases, with 11 bases remaining between them. The CDR3 spans 15 residues. Germline V gene lookup returns CDR1 SGHTA and CDR2 FQGNSA. The CDR3 here is CASSLGTRVNQPQHF. Written as DNA, the CDR3 is TGTGCCAGCAGCTTAGGGACAAGGGTAAATCAGCCCCAGCATTTT. Full variable domain (missing parts from reference TRBV7-2 and TRBJ1-5): GAGVSQSPSNKVTEKGKDVELRCDPISGHTALYWYRQSLGQGLEFLIYFQGNSAPDKSGLPSDRFSAERTGGSVSTLTIQRTQQEDSAVYLCASSLGTRVNQPQHFGDGTRLSIL.

In this sample, this clone turned up once. The rearrangement joins TRBV27 to TRBJ2-1; D is undetermined. The CDR3 spans 14 residues. Germline-derived CDR1 and CDR2 are MNHEY and SMNVEV (reference sequence). The V gene lost 6 bases and the J gene lost 0 bases, with 9 bases spanning the gap. The CDR3 is CASRQAGSYNEQFF. CDR3 sequence (DNA): TGTGCCAGCAGGCAGGCCGGCTCCTACAATGAGCAGTTCTTC.

J is TRBJ2-5 and V is TRBV5-5, with D tentatively TRBD2 (6 bases). The germline CDR1 and CDR2 sequences are SGHKS and YYEKEE (reference sequence). The length of the CDR3 is 14 residues. With 4 bases removed from V and 1 base from J, the gap between germline ends came to 11 bases. CDR3 amino acids: CASSPRDFQETQYF. Here the CDR3 DNA reads TGTGCCAGCAGCCCCCGGGACTTCCAAGAGACCCAGTACTTC.

V and J are TRBV6-2 or TRBV6-3 and TRBJ2-2, with D possibly being TRBD1 (5 bases). V lost 5 bases and J lost 1, with 8 bases in between. The CDR3 covers 14 residues. Germline V gives CDR1 MNHEY, CDR2 SVGEGT. CDR3 coding DNA: TGTGCCAGCAGTAACACAGGGAACACCGGGGAGCTGTTTTTT. Translated: CASSNTGNTGELFF.

The chain is built from TRBV4-1 and TRBJ2-7; D might be TRBD1 (5 bases). The CDR3 consists of 15 residues. Germline V gene data show CDR1 as MGHRA and CDR2 as YSYEKL. Trimming stripped 0 bases from V and 6 bases from J, with 15 bases between. DNA of the CDR3: TGCGCCAGCAGCCAAGATGTCCAGGGTCCCACCGAGCAGTACTTC. It translates to CASSQDVQGPTEQYF.

The V gene is TRBV19, the J gene TRBJ1-5, with a weak D call TRBD1 (6 bases). CDR1 is LNHDA, CDR2 SQIVND, per germline (reference sequence). The CDR3 is 15 amino acids. V was clipped by 3 bases and J by 2 bases, with 11 bases between them. CDR3 loop: CASSMDEGGNQPQHF. In DNA form, the CDR3 reads TGTGCCAGTAGTATGGACGAGGGGGGCAATCAGCCCCAGCATTTT.

The J gene is TRBJ1-6, the V gene TRBV5-3; D remains ambiguous. TRBV5-3 is an ORF; its function is uncertain. V lost 5 bases to trimming and J lost 9 bases, with 6 bases between them. The CDR3 extends over 11 amino acids. This CDR3 is CARRTGSPLHF. CDR3 in DNA: TGTGCCAGAAGGACGGGTTCACCCCTCCACTTT.

This chain connects TRBV3-1 (or the pseudogene TRBV3-2) to TRBJ2-7; possibly TRBD2 for D (5 bases). The length of the CDR3 is 13 residues. Trimming took off 6 bases at V and 0 bases at J, with 9 bases between the two ends. Germline V gene lookup returns CDR1 LGHDT and CDR2 YNNKEL (reference sequence). The CDR3 reads CASSPSFSYEQYF. CDR3 in DNA: TGTGCCAGCAGTCCTAGCTTCTCCTACGAGCAGTACTTC.

J is TRBJ2-7 and V is TRBV5-4, with 9 positions matching TRBD1. CDR3 length: 15 residues. The ends lost 3 bases at V and 1 base at J; junction bases unmatched: 5. The germline V gene has CDR1 SGHNT and CDR2 YYREEE (reference sequence). The CDR3 sequence is CASSSGTGFSYEQYF. Written as DNA, the CDR3 is TGTGCCAGCAGCTCCGGGACAGGGTTTTCCTACGAGCAGTACTTC.

The CDR3 loop is CASNSGISARGEQFF. CDR3 sequence (DNA): TGTGCCAGCAATAGCGGGATCTCAGCCAGGGGTGAGCAGTTCTTC. The chain links TRBV5-4 to TRBJ2-1, with 8 bases aligning to TRBD2. J gave up 9 bases and V 6 bases, and 14 bases lay outside the gene matches. Germline lookup yields CDR1 SGHNT and CDR2 YYREEE (reference sequence). The CDR3 extends over 15 amino acids.

The chain recombines TRBV9 with TRBJ1-3; D unclear. From germline, CDR1 is SGDLS and CDR2 YYNGEE. V lost 0 bases to trimming and J lost 2 bases, with 9 bases between them. The CDR3 spans 15 residues. In nucleotides, the CDR3 is TGTGCCAGCAGCGTAGGAGGGATTGCTGGAAACACCATATATTTT. Translated: CASSVGGIAGNTIYF.

Only a few counts were recorded for this clone. The CDR3 DNA follows: TGTGCCAGCAGCGTAGGGACTAGCGGGTACTACGAGCAGTACTTC. Residues: CASSVGTSGYYEQYF. V is TRBV9 and J is TRBJ2-7, with TRBD2 matching over 11 bases. This CDR3 region has 15 residues. V lost 0 bases and J lost 3; bases outside the gene matches: 2. CDR1 and CDR2 from the germline V gene are SGDLS and YYNGEE.

This chain uses TRBV19 with TRBJ1-4; 7 bases are shared with TRBD1. J lost 6 bases, V lost 4 bases, and 11 bases had no gene match. Germline V gene data show CDR1 as LNHDA and CDR2 as SQIVND (reference sequence). The CDR3 extends over 16 amino acids. CDR3 amino acids: CASSKRQGRRDEKLFF. CDR3 in DNA: TGTGCCAGTAGTAAAAGACAGGGAAGGAGGGATGAAAAACTGTTTTTT.

The DNA for the CDR3 is TGTGCCAGCAGTGCCGCTGTCGGGACCCAGTACTTC. Residues: CASSAAVGTQYF. V usage is TRBV27 and J usage is TRBJ2-5; D not resolved. The germline V gene encodes CDR1 MNHEY and CDR2 SMNVEV (reference sequence). The CDR3 has 12 residues. V was trimmed by 5 bases and J by 7 bases, leaving 11 bases between them.

The rearrangement links TRBV18 to TRBJ1-1; the D gene is possibly TRBD1 (6 bases). The CDR3 consists of 17 residues. CDR1 and CDR2 from the germline V gene are KGHSH and LQKENI. The V end lost 3 bases, the J end lost 0 bases, and 17 bases lay between the germline ends. CDR3 in amino acids: CASSPLPTGSMNTEAFF. In nucleotides, the CDR3 is TGTGCCAGCTCACCCCTACCGACAGGTTCCATGAACACTGAAGCTTTCTTT.